These 6 T cell receptor beta chains came from one sample sequenced in a study of cytomegalovirus exposure and HLA in healthy donors (dated by TCRdb to 2016 to 2017). The library relied on the immunoSEQ multiplex PCR assay. For the multiplex PCR, a mixture combining 60 forward primers for TCR Vbeta segments and 13 reverse primers for TCR Jbeta segments was used. TCRdb provides this immuneACCESS table in a form limited to in-frame rearrangements. Some clones are lacking; in checked studies, under half of them reflect an unresolved V gene, and why the rest are absent is not known. This sample gives 100,000 to 150,000 clones in total; 83% of them show up just once. About 3.7% of the sample goes to the ten largest clones. The sequenced sample consisted of PBMCs. The origin of the receptors is a woman between 40 and 50 years old in good health and CMV-seropositive.

The V call is TRBV7-3, the J call TRBJ1-5; D is undetermined. CDR3 length: 14 residues. V was shortened by 7 bases and J by 6 bases, with 16 bases between the two germline ends. Germline CDR1 and CDR2: SGHTA and FQGTGA. This chain's CDR3 is CASNRQILCQPQHF. DNA for the CDR3: TGTGCCAGCAACCGACAAATTTTGTGTCAGCCCCAGCATTTT.

This sequence joins TRBV9 and TRBJ1-2; unclear D gene. V was pared by 6 bases and J by 8 bases, with 23 bases between. The CDR3 is 15 residues long. Germline CDR1 SGDLS, CDR2 YYNGEE. CDR3 sequence reads: CASTRSPTAALGYTF. In DNA, the CDR3 is TGTGCCAGCACCCGTTCGCCCACGGCGGCTCTGGGCTACACCTTC.

The chain couples TRBV19 to TRBJ1-5, with D uncertain. CDR3 length: 16 amino acids. Trimming took off 2 bases at V and 1 base at J, with 12 bases between the two ends. Germline V gives CDR1 LNHDA, CDR2 SQIVND (reference sequence). This chain's CDR3 is CASSIMPGESNQPQHF. CDR3 bases: TGTGCCAGTAGTATAATGCCAGGCGAAAGCAATCAGCCCCAGCATTTT.

This clone was detected a few times. The chain has TRBV29-1 and TRBJ1-2, with D unresolved. Germline lookup yields CDR1 SQVTM and CDR2 ANQGSEA. This CDR3 contains 14 residues. V gave up 0 bases and J gave up 4 bases, with 12 bases separating them. In DNA form, the CDR3 reads TGCAGCGTTGAAGAAGACGAGGGCATCTATGGCTACACCTTC. It translates to CSVEEDEGIYGYTF. Complete variable domain (other parts from reference TRBV29-1 and TRBJ1-2): SAVISQKPSRDICQRGTSLTIQCQVDSQVTMMFWYRQQPGQSLTLIATANQGSEATYESGFVIDKFPISRPNLTFSTLTVSNMSPEDSSIYLCSVEEDEGIYGYTFGSGTRLTVV.

Turning to this clone: Its ends do not fully match the called genes, so a read error is possible. This same CDR3 is encoded by further DNA sequences in the sample. The genes are TRBV2 and TRBJ2-7, with D tentatively TRBD2 (6 bases). Per germline, CDR1 SNHLY and CDR2 FYNNEI. The CDR3 extends over 13 amino acids. This CDR3 is CASSTGSRGEQYF. Here the CDR3 DNA reads TGCGCCTCCTCCACCGGGAGCCGGGGCGAGCAGTACTTC.

This clone was picked up one time. The V and J genes are TRBV21-1 and TRBJ2-7; the table's D gene call, TRBD2, was not cross checked with the DNA. TRBV21-1 is assigned pseudogene status. The length of the CDR3 is 17 residues. The CDR3 bases are TGTGCCAGCAGCAAATTGTGGCCCTCGGAGCATCCCTACGAGCAGTACTTC. Translated: CASSKLWPSEHPYEQYF.